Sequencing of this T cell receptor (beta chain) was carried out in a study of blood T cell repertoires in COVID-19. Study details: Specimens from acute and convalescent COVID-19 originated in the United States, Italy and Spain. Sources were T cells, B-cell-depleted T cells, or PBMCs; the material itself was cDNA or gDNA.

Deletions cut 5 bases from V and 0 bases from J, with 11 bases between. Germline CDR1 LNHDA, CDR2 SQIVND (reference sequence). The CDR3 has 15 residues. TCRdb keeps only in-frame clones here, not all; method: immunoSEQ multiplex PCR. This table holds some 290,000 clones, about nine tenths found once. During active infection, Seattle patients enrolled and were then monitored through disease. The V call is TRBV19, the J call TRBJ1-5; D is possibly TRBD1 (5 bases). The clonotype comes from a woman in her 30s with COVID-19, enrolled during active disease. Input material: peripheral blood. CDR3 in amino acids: CASSSLGGSNQPQHF. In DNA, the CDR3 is TGTGCCAGTAGTTCCCTGGGGGGTAGCAATCAGCCCCAGCATTTT.